These T cell receptor beta chains were read from a single sample in a study of blood T cell repertoires in COVID-19. Sequencing was performed with immunoSEQ multiplex PCR; in TCRdb, only in-frame clones are kept and a portion is missing. The data show around 300,000 clones, roughly 89% seen once. What was sequenced was peripheral blood. The source of these receptors is a woman aged 25 to 39 with active or convalescent COVID-19. The CDR3 runs from the conserved cysteine through the conserved F or W. The D gene is left open where the match is weak. The listing skips clone size in some rows; elsewhere it reads once, few, many or a size class.

d_gene,j_gene,v_gene,abundance,CDR3nt,CDR3aa
TRBD2,TRBJ2-1,TRBV9,NA,TGTGCCAGCAGCCTTCTTCCCGGGACTAGTGCCTACAATGAGCAGTTCTTC,CASSLLPGTSAYNEQFF
NA,TRBJ1-2,TRBV7-2,NA,TGTGCCAGCAGCTCAGACCCCTCCCGCAGGGCTAACTATGGCTACACCTTC,CASSSDPSRRANYGYTF
TRBD1,TRBJ1-6,TRBV18,NA,TGTGCCAGCTCCCAAGACAGGGGCCTCTCCTATAATTCACCCCTCCACTTT,CASSQDRGLSYNSPLHF
TRBD1,TRBJ1-1,TRBV6-6,NA,TGTGCCAGCAGTCGACAGGCGGGACAGGGCGTTAACACTGAAGCTTTCTTT,CASSRQAGQGVNTEAFF
TRBD1,TRBJ1-1,TRBV19,NA,TGTGCCAGTTCTTCCAGGGGGCCCACTGAAGCTTTCTTT,CASSSRGPTEAFF
NA,TRBJ1-1,TRBV7-8,NA,TGTGCCAGCAGCTTACGGAGGAGTCCAGACACTGAAGCTTTCTTT,CASSLRRSPDTEAFF
NA,TRBJ2-3,TRBV18,once,TGTGCCAGCTCACCAGCGGTGGGGGGAGCAGATACGCAGTATTTT,CASSPAVGGADTQYF
TRBD1,TRBJ1-2,TRBV28,once,TGTGCCAGCAGCAACCGGGACAGCTTTCTCTATGGCTACACCTTC,CASSNRDSFLYGYTF
NA,TRBJ1-1,TRBV5-1,NA,TGCGCCAGCAGCTTGCAAGAGAGAGCTGAAGCTTTCTTT,CASSLQERAEAFF
TRBD1,TRBJ1-6,TRBV3-1/TRBV3-2,NA,TGTGCCAGCAGCCAAGGTGGAGGGGGCCCAGTCTCACCCCTCCACTTT,CASSQGGGGPVSPLHF
TRBD1,TRBJ1-5,TRBV18,NA,TGTGCCAGCTCACAGGGACAGGGAAATCAGCCCCAGCATTTT,CASSQGQGNQPQHF